The entry that follows covers one T cell receptor beta chain sequence. Source study methods: Amplified reference gene primers provided the basis for estimating nucleated cell counts. TCRdb keeps only in-frame clones here, not all; method: immunoSEQ multiplex PCR. V and J calls and clone size are as listed in that table; D and trimming were resolved from the DNA. The sample carries hundreds of thousands of clones, roughly 89% recorded once. This specimen belongs to a study of blood T cell repertoires in COVID-19. In germline, CDR1 is SGHAT, CDR2 FQNNGV. V shed 1 base and J shed 4 bases, with 11 bases lying between them. The CDR3 covers 15 residues.

The receptor was derived from a woman aged 18-29 years who had recovered from COVID-19. The sample was peripheral blood. The J gene is TRBJ2-1, the V gene TRBV11-2, with a possible D match to TRBD2 (6 bases). CDR3 residues: CASSLAYGRYNEQFF. Here the CDR3 DNA reads TGTGCCAGCAGCTTAGCTTACGGGAGATACAATGAGCAGTTCTTC.